This T cell receptor beta chain came from a study of blood T cells in healthy people across ages. Germline V gene lookup returns CDR1 MNHNY and CDR2 SVGAGI (reference sequence). V was trimmed by 0 bases and J by 8 bases, leaving 16 bases between them. The CDR3 extends over 15 amino acids. The use of a sample-barcoded 5' primer and a J-beta primer mix characterized a second PCR of about 7 to 12 cycles. MiXCR, run by TCRdb on the 5' RACE reads, gives a single entry per CDR3 protein. This sample has approximately 800,000 distinct CDR3 sequences, with roughly 25% found just once. The same sample was also studied in work on T cells of mothers and their children.

This sequence joins TRBV6-6 and TRBJ1-2; D gene uncertain. Sequencing was done on a sample of blood. The source of this sequence is a boy aged 5 to 17 in good health. For the CDR3, the DNA is TGTGCCAGCAGTTACTCCTCGGATCTGGGAGAGGGCTACACCTTC. Amino acid sequence: CASSYSSDLGEGYTF.